These 22 T cell receptor beta chains share one sample of origin, sequenced in a study of shared clonotypes between healthy human individuals. Sequencing used immunoSEQ multiplex PCR; TCRdb keeps in-frame clones, though not all of them. This table holds roughly 520,000 clones, 90% to 97% found once. The specimen sequenced was naive CD4+ T cells sorted from blood. This sample's subset: CD45RA+ positively selected. The receptors were gathered from a woman in her 30s in good health.

This rearrangement joins TRBV19 to TRBJ2-3, with TRBD1 matching over 8 bases. The CDR3 runs to 13 residues. Looked up from germline, CDR1 is LNHDA and CDR2 is SQIVND (reference sequence). V was clipped by 3 bases and J by 6 bases; unmatched bases: 2. In DNA form, the CDR3 reads TGTGCCAGTAGTATCAGGGGGCTGGATACGCAGTATTTT. Its protein is CASSIRGLDTQYF.

This chain connects TRBV5-4 to TRBJ2-1; D unclear. Germline CDR1 is SGHNT and CDR2 is YYREEE (reference sequence). This CDR3 region has 13 residues. V was pared by 0 bases and J by 5 bases, with 6 bases between. CDR3 nucleotides: TGTGCCAGCAGCTTGGATGAACACAATGAGCAGTTCTTC. Residues: CASSLDEHNEQFF.

This clone was found once. The chain carries TRBV5-4 and TRBJ2-7, with 11 positions matching TRBD2. V trimming: 9 bases; J trimming: 4 bases; junction bases outside the gene matches: 12. CDR1 is SGHNT and CDR2 is YYREEE in the germline V gene (reference sequence). There are 15 residues in the CDR3. The CDR3 DNA follows: TGTGCCACAGGACTTAGCGGGAGGGCCCTGTACGAGCAGTACTTC. Translating it yields CATGLSGRALYEQYF.

The chain uses TRBV5-4 and TRBJ2-7; D is unresolved. CDR1 SGHNT and CDR2 YYREEE come from the germline V gene (reference sequence). CDR3 length: 15 amino acids. The V and J ends lost 4 bases and 2 bases respectively, with 16 bases between them. CDR3: CASSVGPGYTYEQYF. The CDR3 coding sequence is TGTGCCAGCAGCGTGGGCCCAGGCTACACCTACGAGCAGTACTTC.

The chain recombines TRBV7-2 with TRBJ2-5; D call uncertain. The end of the DNA is better explained by TRBJ2-7, so the J call may be wrong. The CDR3 has 11 residues. Germline CDR1 SGHTA, CDR2 FQGNSA. In nucleotides, the CDR3 is TGTGCCAGCAGTACAAATTACGAGCAGTACTTC. It codes for CASSTNYEQYF.

The gene calls are TRBV5-1 and TRBJ2-1; maybe TRBD2 (6 bases). V shed 3 bases and J shed 8 bases, with 15 bases lying between them. Germline CDR1 reads SGHRS; CDR2 reads YFSETQ. CDR3 size: 14 residues. The CDR3 coding sequence is TGCGCCAGCAGCTCAGGTAGCGGTTCGCATGAGCAGTTCTTC. It codes for CASSSGSGSHEQFF.

This chain links TRBV27 with TRBJ2-7; 9 bases match TRBD1. The CDR3 consists of 14 residues. Trimming at V came to 4 bases and at J to 3 bases, leaving 4 bases not matched to a gene. The germline V gene encodes CDR1 MNHEY and CDR2 SMNVEV (reference sequence). The CDR3 here is CASSWGQGDYEQYF. CDR3 in DNA: TGTGCCAGCAGTTGGGGACAGGGCGACTACGAGCAGTACTTC.

The J gene is TRBJ2-7, the V gene TRBV11-3; TRBD1 might be the D (6 bases). The CDR3 sequence is 15 residues long. V gave up 1 base and J gave up 6 bases, with 16 bases separating them. From germline, CDR1 is SGHNT and CDR2 YENEEA. CDR3 loop: CASSLGPGAVVEQYF. The CDR3 DNA is TGTGCCAGCAGCTTAGGGCCAGGGGCGGTGGTCGAGCAGTACTTC.

The chain has TRBV7-2 and TRBJ1-2, with 8 bases that match TRBD1. The length of the CDR3 is 15 residues. J was trimmed by 4 bases and V by 2 bases; bases with no gene match: 6. Germline V gene data show CDR1 as SGHTA and CDR2 as FQGNSA. The CDR3 nucleotides are TGTGCCAGCAGCTTATCGGACAGGGCAATCTATGGCTACACCTTC. As protein: CASSLSDRAIYGYTF.

V and J are TRBV27 and TRBJ2-1; D gene uncertain. Trimming pared 0 bases from V and 12 bases from J, leaving 12 bases between. The CDR3 has 13 amino acids. From germline, CDR1 is MNHEY and CDR2 SMNVEV (reference sequence). The CDR3 region has the DNA TGTGCCAGCAGTTTATCAGAGCCAAGCCTGCAGTTCTTC. Encoded protein: CASSLSEPSLQFF.

The chain joins TRBV30 to TRBJ1-3; the D gene is possibly TRBD1 (6 bases). The CDR3 is 12 amino acids. The germline gives CDR1 GTSNPN, CDR2 SVGIG (reference sequence). The germline V and J ends were trimmed by 2 bases and 9 bases, with 11 bases remaining between them. The CDR3 region is CAWSIGGTTIYF. CDR3 bases: TGTGCCTGGAGTATAGGGGGTACCACCATATATTTT.

The chain joins TRBV6-5 to TRBJ2-1; tentatively, D is TRBD2 (5 bases). CDR3 length: 14 residues. The germline V gene has CDR1 MNHEY and CDR2 SVGAGI. Trimming pared 2 bases from V and 5 bases from J, leaving 10 bases between. The CDR3 coding sequence is TGTGCCAGCAGTTACGGAGGACCAAACAATGAGCAGTTCTTC. Translating it yields CASSYGGPNNEQFF.

V usage is TRBV5-4 and J usage is TRBJ1-2; a possible D gene is TRBD1 (5 bases). Germline V gene sequence: CDR1 SGHNT, CDR2 YYREEE (reference sequence). The germline V and J ends were trimmed by 4 bases and 4 bases, with 8 bases remaining between them. There are 12 residues in the CDR3. The CDR3 loop reads CASSGHPYGYTF. CDR3 DNA sequence: TGTGCCAGCAGCGGACACCCCTATGGCTACACCTTC.

Comment on this clone: Other DNA sequences in the sample encode the same CDR3. The V call is TRBV2, the J call TRBJ2-7; D may be TRBD1 (6 bases). Germline loops: CDR1 SNHLY, CDR2 FYNNEI. The germline V and J ends were trimmed by 4 bases and 0 bases, with 10 bases remaining between them. The CDR3 extends over 14 amino acids. CDR3 nucleotides: TGTGCCAGCAGTGTACAGGGCGACTCCTACGAGCAGTACTTC. It yields the protein CASSVQGDSYEQYF.

CDR3 DNA: TGTGCCAGCAGCTTAGCGTCGCGCGGGAACTACAATGAGCAGTTCTTC. It codes for CASSLASRGNYNEQFF. The chain couples TRBV7-2 to TRBJ2-1; a weak D match, TRBD2 (6 bases). V was clipped by 0 bases and J by 3 bases, with 12 bases between them. From germline, CDR1 is SGHTA and CDR2 FQGNSA. The CDR3 spans 16 residues.

The chain combines TRBV2 with TRBJ2-3, with 12 positions matching TRBD1. Germline V lookup: CDR1 SNHLY, CDR2 FYNNEI. J was trimmed by 0 bases and V by 8 bases; bases with no gene match: 18. The CDR3 has 20 amino acids. Here the CDR3 DNA reads TGTGCCAGCTCCGGCCGGGGACAGGGGGCTTCCAAGACTAGCACAGATACGCAGTATTTT. Its protein is CASSGRGQGASKTSTDTQYF.

The chain couples TRBV2 to TRBJ2-2; 7 bases fit TRBD1. Per germline, CDR1 SNHLY and CDR2 FYNNEI. V was clipped by 6 bases and J by 0 bases; unmatched bases: 4. The CDR3 is 15 residues long. Here the CDR3 DNA reads TGTGCCAGCAGGGGACAGACCGCGAACACCGGGGAGCTGTTTTTT. This codes for CASRGQTANTGELFF.

This rearrangement joins TRBV2 to TRBJ1-3, with D perhaps TRBD1 (6 bases). V was shortened by 8 bases and J by 1 base, with 15 bases between the two germline ends. The CDR3 sequence is 15 residues long. Per the germline V gene, CDR1 is SNHLY and CDR2 is FYNNEI. Written as DNA, the CDR3 is TGTGCCAGCGGCGGGACAATCACGTCTGGAAACACCATATATTTT. The encoded protein is CASGGTITSGNTIYF.

This chain connects TRBV28 to TRBJ1-6, with 7 bases that match TRBD1. Germline assignment: CDR1 MDHEN and CDR2 SYDVKM. Trimming removed 7 bases from V and 8 bases from J; junction bases left unmatched: 5. This CDR3 is 13 amino acids long. CDR3 in amino acids: CASNDRADSPLHF. CDR3 in DNA: TGTGCCAGCAACGACAGGGCGGATTCACCCCTCCACTTT.

This clone was seen a few times. J is TRBJ1-2 and V is TRBV20-1; no firm D call. The CDR3 loop spans 10 amino acids. Germline V gene data show CDR1 as DFQATT and CDR2 as SNEGSKA (reference sequence). V was trimmed by 4 bases and J by 8 bases, leaving 8 bases between them. The CDR3: CSATLGGYTF. DNA for the CDR3: TGCAGTGCTACGCTAGGGGGCTACACCTTC.

This sequence joins TRBV27 and TRBJ2-7; no definite D call. CDR1 and CDR2 from the germline V gene are MNHEY and SMNVEV (reference sequence). CDR3 size: 13 residues. V was cut by 2 bases and J by 3 bases, with 8 bases left in between. The CDR3 loop reads CASSLGSGYEQYF. The CDR3 coding sequence is TGTGCCAGCAGTTTAGGTTCAGGCTACGAGCAGTACTTC.

The V call is TRBV5-1, the J call TRBJ1-1; D might be TRBD1 (6 bases). Per germline, CDR1 SGHRS and CDR2 YFSETQ. V lost 3 bases, J lost 4 bases, and 19 bases lay in between. The CDR3 is made up of 16 amino acids. This CDR3 is CASSYRRGLNSTEAFF. The CDR3 region has the DNA TGCGCCAGCAGCTATAGGCGGGGGCTAAATAGCACTGAAGCTTTCTTT.